Listed below are T cell receptor beta chains from one sample, sequenced in a study of blood T cells in healthy people across ages. TCRdb re-analysed the 5' RACE reads in MiXCR, keeping a single row per CDR3 protein. The table lists 1.5 million to 2 million distinct CDR3 sequences, about 30% of them singletons, with 7.7% in the top ten. Sequencing was performed on blood. These receptors all come from a woman in her 30s in good health. CDR3s include the opening cysteine and the closing phenylalanine or tryptophan. The D gene is left open where the match is weak. Clone size is shown for a subset of rows, as once, few, many or a class of expanded clone.

TRBV29-1,TRBJ1-1,.,.,CSFMGAEAFF,TGCAGCTTTATGGGCGCTGAAGCTTTCTTT
TRBV20-1,TRBJ2-3,few,.,CSARGEGATLQYF,TGCAGTGCCAGAGGGGAGGGGGCGACTTTGCAGTATTTT
TRBV4-1,TRBJ2-1,.,.,CASSQALGEQFF,TGCGCCAGCAGCCAAGCGTTAGGTGAGCAGTTCTTC
TRBV6-2/TRBV6-3,TRBJ1-2,once,.,CASSPKPGNGYTF,TGTGCCAGCAGCCCGAAACCGGGAAACGGCTACACCTTC
TRBV9,TRBJ2-5,.,.,CASSGAGWEQYF,TGTGCCAGCAGCGGTGCCGGGTGGGAGCAGTACTTC
TRBV11-3,TRBJ2-5,.,.,CASSLGRQGTQYF,TGTGCCAGCAGCCTCGGGCGTCAGGGGACCCAGTACTTC
TRBV10-2,TRBJ1-1,.,.,CASKAPRGKNTEAFF,TGCGCCAGCAAGGCCCCCAGGGGCAAGAACACTGAAGCTTTCTTT
TRBV20-1,TRBJ1-4,.,TRBD1,CGAVDRVATNEKLFF,TGCGGTGCTGTAGACAGGGTTGCAACTAATGAAAAACTGTTTTTT
TRBV3-1,TRBJ2-7,few,.,CASSQADSPYEQYF,TGTGCCAGCAGCCAAGCGGACAGTCCCTACGAGCAGTACTTC
TRBV4-3,TRBJ2-7,many,TRBD1,CASSHGQGKGYEQYF,TGCGCCAGCAGCCACGGACAGGGGAAGGGGTACGAGCAGTACTTC
TRBV6-6,TRBJ1-5,.,.,CASSRGGREQPQHF,TGTGCCAGCAGTCGGGGGGGTCGGGAACAGCCCCAGCATTTT
TRBV20-1,TRBJ2-3,.,.,CSARDRGRGDTQYF,TGCAGTGCTAGAGATCGGGGACGCGGAGATACGCAGTATTTT
TRBV10-3,TRBJ2-3,many,.,CAISVNDAYTQYF,TGTGCCATCAGTGTGAACGACGCTTATACGCAGTATTTT
TRBV5-1,TRBJ1-2,few,.,CASRGQAEFYGYTF,TGCGCCAGCAGAGGGCAGGCAGAATTCTATGGCTACACCTTC
TRBV20-1,TRBJ2-2,once,.,CSASASGIRAGELFF,TGCAGTGCTAGTGCGTCGGGGATTCGGGCCGGGGAGCTGTTTTTT
TRBV20-1,TRBJ1-3,.,.,CSAADPSGNTIYF,TGCAGTGCTGCGGACCCCTCTGGAAACACCATATATTTT
TRBV12-3/TRBV12-4,TRBJ2-7,.,TRBD2,CASSFGGTSDSDSYEQYF,TGTGCCAGCAGTTTTGGGGGGACTAGCGACTCCGACTCCTACGAGCAGTACTTC
TRBV21-1,TRBJ1-1,.,.,CASSKGQGSTEAFF,TGTGCCAGCAGCAAAGGACAGGGCAGCACTGAAGCTTTCTTT
TRBV7-2,TRBJ2-1,.,TRBD2,CASSLIGSGRDNEQFF,TGTGCCAGCAGCTTAATTGGTAGCGGGAGAGACAATGAGCAGTTCTTC
TRBV12-3/TRBV12-4,TRBJ2-6,many,.,CASRVRSGANVLTF,TGTGCCAGCAGAGTAAGGTCTGGGGCCAACGTCCTGACTTTC
TRBV6-6,TRBJ1-4,many,TRBD1,CASSPQGILEKLFF,TGTGCCAGCAGCCCACAGGGGATCTTGGAAAAACTGTTTTTT
TRBV7-2,TRBJ2-1,.,TRBD2,CTSSLILAGGRSYNEQFF,TGTACCAGCAGCTTAATTCTAGCGGGAGGGCGGTCCTACAATGAGCAGTTCTTC
TRBV28,TRBJ1-5,many,.,CASSLRQSGINQPQHF,TGTGCCAGCAGTCTCCGACAGTCGGGTATCAATCAGCCCCAGCATTTT
TRBV5-1,TRBJ2-3,.,.,CASRPAGSRGADAQYF,TGCGCCAGCAGACCTGCCGGGAGCAGGGGGGCAGATGCGCAGTATTTT
TRBV29-1,TRBJ2-1,many,TRBD2,CSVATSGYNEQFF,TGCAGCGTTGCGACTAGCGGCTACAATGAGCAGTTCTTC
TRBV18,TRBJ2-4,.,TRBD1,CASSQTGGPKNIQYF,TGTGCCAGCTCCCAGACAGGGGGGCCCAAAAACATTCAGTACTTC
TRBV6-1,TRBJ2-5,.,.,CASREPGPGTQYF,TGTGCCAGCAGGGAGCCAGGTCCAGGGACCCAGTACTTC
TRBV20-1,TRBJ2-1,.,.,CSARTPPSYNEQFF,TGCAGTGCTAGGACACCTCCTTCCTACAATGAGCAGTTCTTC
TRBV3-1,TRBJ2-1,.,TRBD2,CASSWGGVTSYEQFF,TGTGCCAGTAGCTGGGGGGGGGTTACCTCCTACGAGCAGTTCTTC
TRBV10-3,TRBJ2-5,few,.,CAISDSISGEETQYF,TGTGCCATCAGTGATTCGATAAGTGGGGAAGAGACCCAGTACTTC
TRBV18,TRBJ1-2,many,.,CASSVGTNNYGYTF,TGTGCCAGCTCAGTCGGGACAAATAACTATGGCTACACCTTC
TRBV5-1,TRBJ2-7,many,.,CASSLRSRVYEQYF,TGCGCCAGCAGCTTGAGGAGTCGGGTCTACGAGCAGTACTTC
TRBV4-1,TRBJ2-3,.,.,CASSQVRRRGAQDTQYF,TGCGCCAGCAGCCAAGTGCGGAGGAGGGGGGCCCAAGATACGCAGTATTTT
TRBV4-1,TRBJ1-1,many,.,CASSQASGTEAFF,TGTGCCAGCAGCCAAGCATCAGGAACTGAAGCTTTCTTT
TRBV7-3,TRBJ1-2,.,.,CASGLPGLYGYTF,TGTGCCAGCGGCTTACCAGGGCTATATGGCTACACCTTC
TRBV9,TRBJ2-3,.,.,CASSVGEGGPDTQYF,TGTGCCAGCAGCGTAGGGGAGGGGGGGCCAGATACGCAGTATTTT
TRBV2,TRBJ2-7,.,.,CASSEGEGVYNEQYF,TGTGCCAGCAGTGAGGGGGAGGGGGTTTACAATGAGCAGTACTTC
TRBV20-1,TRBJ2-5,few,TRBD2,CSARGTSGLGETQYF,TGCAGTGCTAGAGGGACTAGCGGGCTTGGGGAGACCCAGTACTTC
TRBV6-2/TRBV6-3,TRBJ2-7,.,.,CASKTLGGTYEQYF,TGTGCCAGCAAAACCCTCGGGGGCACCTACGAGCAGTACTTC
TRBV18,TRBJ2-1,.,.,CASSPAEYNEQFF,TGTGCCAGCTCACCAGCAGAATACAATGAGCAGTTCTTC
TRBV18,TRBJ2-5,few,.,CASSPGTTQRETQYF,TGTGCCAGCTCACCAGGAACTACCCAACGGGAGACCCAGTACTTC
TRBV5-1,TRBJ2-7,many,.,CASSYLAESSYEQYF,TGCGCCAGCAGCTATTTAGCGGAGAGCTCCTACGAGCAGTACTTC
TRBV5-1,TRBJ1-3,.,.,CASSLAPDSGNTIYF,TGCGCCAGCAGCTTGGCTCCCGATTCTGGAAACACCATATATTTT
TRBV7-9,TRBJ2-5,.,.,CASSQVPRGKETQYF,TGTGCCAGCAGCCAAGTACCTAGAGGGAAAGAGACCCAGTACTTC
TRBV7-6,TRBJ2-7,many,.,CASSPSSLADYEQYF,TGTGCCAGCAGCCCTAGCAGCCTAGCAGACTACGAGCAGTACTTC
TRBV5-1,TRBJ2-3,few,.,CASSLRAAGLRGADTQYF,TGCGCCAGCAGCTTGCGGGCGGCGGGGCTCAGGGGCGCAGATACGCAGTATTTT
TRBV18,TRBJ2-3,.,.,CASSGNRDTQYF,TGTGCCAGCTCAGGAAACCGCGATACGCAGTATTTT
TRBV7-9,TRBJ2-7,.,.,CASSLRTGRYERYF,TGTGCCAGCAGCTTAAGGACGGGACGCTACGAGCGGTACTTC
TRBV6-5,TRBJ1-2,few,.,CASNYSSRTDGYTF,TGTGCCAGCAATTACTCTAGCAGGACGGATGGCTACACCTTC
TRBV6-6,TRBJ1-1,.,.,CASSYARVGEAFF,TGTGCCAGCAGTTACGCTCGGGTCGGTGAGGCTTTCTTT
TRBV5-1,TRBJ2-4,.,.,CASSFDGCIQYF,TGCGCCAGCAGCTTCGACGGATGCATTCAGTACTTC
TRBV6-5,TRBJ2-7,many,.,CASSYSAKSYEQYF,TGTGCCAGCAGTTACTCGGCGAAGTCTTACGAGCAGTACTTC
TRBV20-1,TRBJ2-1,.,TRBD2,CSAAYGTSTYNEQFF,TGCAGTGCTGCTTACGGGACTAGTACCTACAATGAGCAGTTCTTC
TRBV7-2,TRBJ2-1,.,.,CASSSRRTVYNEQFF,TGTGCCAGCAGCTCCCGACGGACCGTGTACAATGAGCAGTTCTTC
TRBV5-1,TRBJ2-7,many,TRBD1,CASSWDRVGATDEQYF,TGCGCCAGCTCCTGGGACAGGGTCGGAGCTACGGACGAGCAGTACTTC
TRBV7-6,TRBJ2-5,.,.,CASSFTGQTQYF,TGTGCCAGCAGCTTCACCGGCCAGACCCAGTACTTC
TRBV27,TRBJ1-2,.,TRBD1,CASSPWTGVDYGYTF,TGTGCCAGCAGCCCATGGACAGGGGTTGACTATGGCTACACCTTC
TRBV6-6,TRBJ2-7,many,.,CASGGGGYEQYF,TGTGCCAGCGGGGGTGGCGGTTACGAGCAGTACTTC
TRBV5-1,TRBJ2-7,few,TRBD2,CASSSGTRYEQYF,TGCGCCAGCAGCTCCGGGACTAGATACGAGCAGTACTTC